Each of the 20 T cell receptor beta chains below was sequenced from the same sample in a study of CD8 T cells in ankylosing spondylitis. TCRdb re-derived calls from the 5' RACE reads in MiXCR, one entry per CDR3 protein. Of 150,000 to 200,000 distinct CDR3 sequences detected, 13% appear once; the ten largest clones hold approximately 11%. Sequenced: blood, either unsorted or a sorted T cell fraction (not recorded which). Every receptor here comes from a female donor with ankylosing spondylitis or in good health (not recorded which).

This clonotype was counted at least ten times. This CDR3 reads CASSPGQTPLNEKLFF. In DNA, the CDR3 is TGTGCCAGCAGCCCCGGACAGACTCCTCTAAATGAAAAACTGTTTTTT. V usage is TRBV14 and J usage is TRBJ1-4; tentative D call: TRBD1 (6 bases). The CDR3 consists of 16 residues. Germline-derived CDR1 and CDR2 are SGHDN and FVKESK. V lost 4 bases to trimming and J lost 5 bases, with 17 bases between them.

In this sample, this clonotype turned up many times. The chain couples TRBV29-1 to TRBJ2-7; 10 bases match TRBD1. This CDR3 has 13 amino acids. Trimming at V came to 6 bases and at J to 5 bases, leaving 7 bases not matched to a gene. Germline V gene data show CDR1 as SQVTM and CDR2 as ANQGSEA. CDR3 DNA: TGCAGCGTCCGGGGGACAGGGGAACACGAGCAGTACTTC. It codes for CSVRGTGEHEQYF.

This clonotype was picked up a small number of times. The CDR3 loop reads CASSRYRGGRSTGANVLTF. CDR3 DNA sequence: TGTGCCAGCAGCCGATACAGAGGCGGGAGGTCCACTGGGGCCAACGTCCTGACTTTC. This chain joins TRBV14 and TRBJ2-6; 8 nucleotides line up with TRBD2. The CDR3 runs to 19 residues. Germline V gives CDR1 SGHDN, CDR2 FVKESK. The V and J ends lost 4 bases and 2 bases, in that order; junction bases with no gene match: 13.

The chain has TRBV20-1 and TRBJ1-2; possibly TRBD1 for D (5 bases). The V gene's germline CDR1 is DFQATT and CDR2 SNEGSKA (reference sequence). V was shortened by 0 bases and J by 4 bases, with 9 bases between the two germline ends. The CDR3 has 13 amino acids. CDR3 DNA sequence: TGCAGTGCTAGAGATGGGACGGCCTATGGCTACACCTTC. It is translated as CSARDGTAYGYTF.

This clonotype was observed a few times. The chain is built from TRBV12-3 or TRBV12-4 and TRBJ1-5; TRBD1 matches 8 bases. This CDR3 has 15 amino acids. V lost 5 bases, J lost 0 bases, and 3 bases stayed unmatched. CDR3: CASSTGGNSNQPQHF. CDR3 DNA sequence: TGTGCCAGCAGTACAGGGGGTAATAGCAATCAGCCCCAGCATTTT.

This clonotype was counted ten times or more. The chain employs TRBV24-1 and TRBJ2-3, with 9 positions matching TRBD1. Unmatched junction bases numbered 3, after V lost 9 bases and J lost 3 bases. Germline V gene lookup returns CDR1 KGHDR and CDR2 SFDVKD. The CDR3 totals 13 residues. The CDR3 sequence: CATGGTGTDTQYF. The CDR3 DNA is TGTGCCACCGGTGGGACAGGGACAGATACGCAGTATTTT.

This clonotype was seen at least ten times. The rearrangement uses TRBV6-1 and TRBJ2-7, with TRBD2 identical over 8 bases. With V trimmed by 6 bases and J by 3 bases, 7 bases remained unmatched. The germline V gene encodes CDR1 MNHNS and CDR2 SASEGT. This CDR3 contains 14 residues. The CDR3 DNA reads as TGTGCCAGCAGCAGACGGGGGGGAAACTACGAGCAGTACTTC. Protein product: CASSRRGGNYEQYF.

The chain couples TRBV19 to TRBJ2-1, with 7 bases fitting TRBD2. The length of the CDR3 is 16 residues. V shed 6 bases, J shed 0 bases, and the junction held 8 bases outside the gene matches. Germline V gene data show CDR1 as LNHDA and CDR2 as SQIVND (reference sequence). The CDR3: CASSASGPSSYNEQFF. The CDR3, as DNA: TGTGCCAGTAGCGCTAGCGGCCCGAGCTCCTACAATGAGCAGTTCTTC.

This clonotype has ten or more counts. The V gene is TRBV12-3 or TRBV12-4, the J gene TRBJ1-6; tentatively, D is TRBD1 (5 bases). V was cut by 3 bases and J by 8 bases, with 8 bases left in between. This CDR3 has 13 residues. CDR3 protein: CASSFGGDSPLHF. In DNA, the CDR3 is TGTGCCAGCAGTTTTGGGGGTGATTCACCCCTCCACTTT.

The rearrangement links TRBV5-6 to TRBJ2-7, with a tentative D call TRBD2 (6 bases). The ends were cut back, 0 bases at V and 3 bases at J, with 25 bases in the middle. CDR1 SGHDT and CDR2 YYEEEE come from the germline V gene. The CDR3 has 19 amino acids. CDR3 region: CASSLAGSGGKSRFYEQYF. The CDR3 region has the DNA TGTGCCAGCAGCTTGGCTGGTAGCGGAGGCAAAAGTCGCTTCTACGAGCAGTACTTC.

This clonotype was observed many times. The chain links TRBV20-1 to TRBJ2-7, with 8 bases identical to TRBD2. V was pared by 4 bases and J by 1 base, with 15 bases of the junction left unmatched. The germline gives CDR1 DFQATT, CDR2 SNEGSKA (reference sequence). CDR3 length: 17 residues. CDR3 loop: CSATLGGSGGFSYEQYF. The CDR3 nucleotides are TGCAGTGCTACCCTGGGGGGTTCGGGAGGGTTTTCCTACGAGCAGTACTTC.

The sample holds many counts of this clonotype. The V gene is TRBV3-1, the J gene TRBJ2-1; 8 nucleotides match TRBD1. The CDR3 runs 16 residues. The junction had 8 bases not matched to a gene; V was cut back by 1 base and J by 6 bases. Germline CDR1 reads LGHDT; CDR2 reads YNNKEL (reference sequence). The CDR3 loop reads CASSQVGRTGRNEQFF. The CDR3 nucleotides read TGTGCCAGCAGCCAAGTAGGACGGACAGGGCGCAATGAGCAGTTCTTC.

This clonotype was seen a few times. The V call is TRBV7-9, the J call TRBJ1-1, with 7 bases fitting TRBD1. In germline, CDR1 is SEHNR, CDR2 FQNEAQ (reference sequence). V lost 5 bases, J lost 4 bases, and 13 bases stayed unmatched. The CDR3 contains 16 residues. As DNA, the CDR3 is TGTGCCAGCAGCCCCCGACAGGGAGGGGTCGCCACTGAAGCTTTCTTT. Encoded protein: CASSPRQGGVATEAFF. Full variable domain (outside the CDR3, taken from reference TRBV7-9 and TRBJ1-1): DTGVSQNPRHKITKRGQNVTFRCDPISEHNRLYWYRQTLGQGPEFLTYFQNEAQLEKSRLLSDRFSAERPKGSFSTLEIQRTEQGDSAMYLCASSPRQGGVATEAFFGQGTRLTVV.

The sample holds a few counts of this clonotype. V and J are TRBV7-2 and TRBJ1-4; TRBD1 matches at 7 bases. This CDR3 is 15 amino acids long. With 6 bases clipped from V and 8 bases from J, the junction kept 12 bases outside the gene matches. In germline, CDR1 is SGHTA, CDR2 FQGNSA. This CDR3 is CASSPQGGAGEKLFF. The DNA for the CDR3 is TGTGCCAGCAGTCCCCAGGGGGGAGCGGGGGAAAAACTGTTTTTT. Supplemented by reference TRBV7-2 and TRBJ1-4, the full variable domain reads GAGVSQSPSNKVTEKGKDVELRCDPISGHTALYWYRQSLGQGLEFLIYFQGNSAPDKSGLPSDRFSAERTGGSVSTLTIQRTQQEDSAVYLCASSPQGGAGEKLFFGSGTQLSVL.

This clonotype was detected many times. The CDR3 coding sequence is TGTGCCAGCACCACACTGGCTAGCGGGCGGAATGAGCAGTTCTTC. Protein: CASTTLASGRNEQFF. The chain combines TRBV12-3 or TRBV12-4 with TRBJ2-1, with 8 bases lining up with TRBD2. This CDR3 contains 15 residues. The junction had 12 bases not matched to a gene; V was cut back by 7 bases and J by 7 bases.

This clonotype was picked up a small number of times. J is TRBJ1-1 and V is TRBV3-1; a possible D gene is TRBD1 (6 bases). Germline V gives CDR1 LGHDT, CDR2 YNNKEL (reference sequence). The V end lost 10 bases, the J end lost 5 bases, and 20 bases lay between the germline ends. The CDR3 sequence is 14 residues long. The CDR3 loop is CATTGGGGGTEAFF. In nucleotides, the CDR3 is TGTGCCACGACGGGGGGCGGGGGCGGTACTGAAGCTTTCTTT.

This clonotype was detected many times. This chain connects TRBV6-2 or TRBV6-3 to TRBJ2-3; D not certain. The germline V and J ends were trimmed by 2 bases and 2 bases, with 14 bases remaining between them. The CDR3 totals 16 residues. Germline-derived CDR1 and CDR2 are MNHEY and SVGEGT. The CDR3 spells CASSYPLGSYTDTQYF. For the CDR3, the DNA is TGTGCCAGCAGTTACCCGCTCGGGTCTTACACAGATACGCAGTATTTT.

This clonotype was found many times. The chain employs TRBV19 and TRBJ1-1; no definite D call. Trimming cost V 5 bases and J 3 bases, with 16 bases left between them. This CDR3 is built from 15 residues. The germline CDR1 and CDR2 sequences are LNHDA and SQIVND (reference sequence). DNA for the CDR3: TGTGCCAGTAGTGCGAACAGTAGTCCCGACACTGAAGCTTTCTTT. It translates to CASSANSSPDTEAFF.

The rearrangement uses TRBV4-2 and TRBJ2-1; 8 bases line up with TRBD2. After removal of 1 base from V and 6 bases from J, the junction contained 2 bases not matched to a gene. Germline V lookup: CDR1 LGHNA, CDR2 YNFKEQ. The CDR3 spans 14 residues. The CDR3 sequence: CASSQVRGGNEQFF. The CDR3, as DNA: TGTGCCAGCAGCCAAGTCCGGGGGGGCAATGAGCAGTTCTTC.

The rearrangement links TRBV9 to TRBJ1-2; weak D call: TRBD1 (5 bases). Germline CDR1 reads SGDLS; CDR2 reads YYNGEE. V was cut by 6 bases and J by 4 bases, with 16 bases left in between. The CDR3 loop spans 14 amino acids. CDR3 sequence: CASTLGGGGYGYTF. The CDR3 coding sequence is TGTGCCAGCACCCTGGGTGGGGGAGGCTATGGCTACACCTTC.